This T cell receptor beta chain derives from a study of PD-1 blockade in classical Hodgkin lymphoma (dated by TCRdb to 2018 to 2021). Background on the whole study: Nivolumab dosing was 3 mg/kg intravenously every 2 weeks, continuing until either disease progression or unacceptable toxicity. A peripheral blood immune signature of response to PD-1 blockade in classical Hodgkin lymphoma was defined using TCR beta sequencing and CyTOF.

Genomic DNA was isolated using the Qiagen DNeasy kit from unsorted PBMCs as well as from negatively selected CD4+ and CD8+ fractions. Using primers that anneal to V and J segments, immunoSEQ multiplex PCR amplified the TCR beta CDR3 regions. A synthetic immune receptor repertoire was used to minimize amplification bias, and remaining bias was computationally removed after sequencing. In the authors' own workflow: Custom Python scripts were used to quantify repertoire diversity as the Shannon entropy index. Unsorted, CD4+ and CD8+ repertoires were analyzed separately, except in combined analyses where CD4+ and CD8+ sequences were merged in silico. A clone was considered expanded if an increase in frequency of at least 2-fold after treatment relative to C1D1 was found, and a pseudocount of 0.5 was applied to clones undetected at baseline. Clones with 0 or 1 copy at C1D1 were classified as singleton clones, and clones with 2 or more copies were classified as non-singleton clones. Clones expanded in unsorted samples were annotated as CD4+, CD8+ or unknown by matching protein sequences in sorted samples from the same patient. Wilcoxon tests on paired samples were used to test changes in diversity from C1D1 to C4D1. TCRdb obtained this table from immuneACCESS and retained in-frame rearrangements with V and J assigned. These tables miss some clones; where compared with another copy, unresolved V genes account for less than half of the shortfall, and the remainder is unexplained. The DNA was the basis for D and trimming; V, J and clone size are from that table. The table for this sample lists roughly 13,000 clones; about 91% of them were counted only once. The ten most abundant clones make up over 9.5% of the sample.

The sample's time point label, in plain terms: cycle 1 day 1 (C1D1), immediately before nivolumab initiation. Every trial patient had relapsed after autologous stem cell transplantation, and cohorts A, B and C differed in prior brentuximab vedotin exposure. The trial cohort included some 53 patients with relapsed/refractory classical Hodgkin lymphoma, and each patient had a best overall response of complete response, partial response or progressive disease. Trial patients were treated with single-agent nivolumab in the multi-cohort phase II CheckMate 205 trial. An independent review committee assessed best overall response by applying the 2007 International Working Group response criteria. PBMCs from the trial were collected at three points: immediately before nivolumab initiation (C1D1), and during therapy at cycle 2 day 1 and cycle 4 day 1. Peripheral blood was collected in 8 mL Vacutainer Cell Preparation Tubes, from which PBMCs were isolated by centrifugation and then cryopreserved.

V has 0 bases trimmed and J has 3 bases trimmed; junction bases matching no gene number 11. The CDR3, cysteine through phenylalanine, is 17 amino acids long. Just the 51-base CDR3 DNA is kept, in frame starting at base 1. Reading the germline V gene gives CDR1 SGDLS and CDR2 YYNGEE. Results the study describes overall, beyond this receptor: A significant rise by C4D1 was seen in CD4+ but not CD8+ TCR diversity (p=0.0027 vs p=0.16), with the rise being most apparent in complete responders (p=0.02). Among trial patients, those achieving complete response had baseline diversity similar to that of newly diagnosed patients, while diversity was significantly lower in partial responders and progressors. The study was limited to a single clinical trial cohort, and causes of repertoire differences, possibly disease activity or prior therapy, remained undefined. Baseline TCR diversity was reported as lower in newly diagnosed patients than in healthy donors, and lower still in relapsed/refractory patients. Diversity was lower in patients who began nivolumab less than 1 year after ASCT, so these patients were left out of later analyses to avoid confounding by immune reconstitution.

On this clone: Its antigen has not been determined. Qualities for individual bases were not recorded, and no much larger clone is one base off.

The specimen comprised peripheral blood mononuclear cells (PBMCs), sampled at baseline. The receptor was isolated from a human donor with classical Hodgkin lymphoma. The chain links TRBV9 with TRBJ1-1; 7 junctional bases match TRBD1. The CDR3 protein: CASSVGAQGPLDTEAFF. The nucleotide sequence is given as TGTGCCAGCAGCGTAGGGGCACAGGGGCCCTTGGACACTGAAGCTTTCTTT. Beyond the CDR3, the reference TRBV9 and TRBJ1-1 genes provide the residues; the full variable domain reads: DSGVTQTPKHLITATGQRVTLRCSPRSGDLSVYWYQQSLDQGLQFLIQYYNGEERAKGNILERFSAQQFPDLHSELNLSSLELGDSALYFCASSVGAQGPLDTEAFFGQGTRLTVV.